This TCR beta chain originates from a study of T cells after yellow fever vaccination. TCRdb fed the 5' RACE reads into MiXCR, producing one record per CDR3 protein. The sample has hundreds of thousands of distinct CDR3 sequences, over 9% seen once. This clonotype has just a few counts. This CDR3 has 16 amino acids. CDR1 is SGHRS and CDR2 is YFSETQ in the germline V gene. V lost 4 bases, J lost 5 bases, and 13 bases stayed unmatched. The sequenced sample was PBMCs, obtained on the day of the yellow fever booster vaccination. The TCR was taken from a man aged 25-40 years who received the YFV17D yellow fever vaccine. The V call is TRBV5-1, the J call TRBJ2-3, with 7 bases matching TRBD2. CDR3 residues: CASSPASGGLRDTQYF. The CDR3 nucleotides read TGCGCCAGCAGCCCCGCTAGCGGCGGATTGAGAGATACGCAGTATTTT.